This TCR beta chain is from a study of human T cells and chemical hapten exposure (dated by TCRdb to the early 2020s). Study-wide context: For sensitization, 2% DPC in acetone was applied to a roughly 2 cm by roughly 2 cm area of upper inner arm skin. The patient cohort, mostly female, included alopecia areata with under or over 50% scalp involvement, alopecia totalis and alopecia universalis. Throughout the study period of 20 to 25 weeks, patients also received therapeutic DPC doses to the scalp every week. Patch testing on the upper back used Finn chambers containing 0.01% DPC, with scoring done after 6 days according to International Contact Dermatitis Research Group standards. Peripheral blood TCR repertoire changes were tracked in vivo in alopecia patients during primary and secondary sensitization to the hapten diphenylcyclopropenone (DPC). Blood was sampled from patients pre-sensitization (week 0) and at 2, 6 and about 24 weeks after DPC sensitization. Libraries were pooled for sequencing, and variation in per-sample TCR yields was attributed mainly to small differences in library volumes within the pool. About 28 alopecia patients gave blood for TCR sequencing at one to four time points (pre-sensitization, 2, 6 and 24 weeks).

The meaning of the sample's time point label: patch test 1, 2 weeks after DPC sensitization. Taken with the paper, the label for treatment or condition translates to: therapeutic diphenylcyclopropenone sensitization with weekly scalp DPC. At every patch-test visit, the blood draw took place before the patch test was put on. To be eligible, patients had to be aged 18 to 70, diagnosed with alopecia and judged suitable for DPC therapy, while pregnant patients were excluded. Total RNA was extracted from unfractionated whole blood collected in Tempus Blood RNA tubes. On this clonotype: This receptor's antigen is unknown. Base qualities are not provided; no much larger clone lies one nucleotide away.

What the authors observed across the whole study: Compared with pre-sensitization or healthy control sets, expanded TCRs formed significantly more large CDR3 similarity clusters, which is consistent with antigen-driven responses. Patch test score was positively correlated with the number of PT1 expanded TCRs, with significance at thresholds 8, 16 and 32 but not at 4. All patients had alopecia, a presumed autoimmune disease, so their immune response might differ from that of healthy individuals. Repeated subsampling changed both the strength of the expansion versus patch-test correlation and the threshold at which that correlation became significant. The number of TCRs above 1 in 1000 frequency did not change with DPC sensitization; there was no evidence of global repertoire structure alterations.

Library preparation used RACE. Sequencing relied on a NextSeq 500. During library preparation, unique molecular identifiers were attached to individual cDNA molecules so that TCRs could be counted in a quantitative, reproducible way. Both TCR alpha and TCR beta chains were sequenced from each blood RNA sample. The authors' analysis ran thus. Samples had a median of roughly 98,000 TCRs, with a range from roughly 20,000 to 690,600. The Decombinator software suite was used to annotate the V, J and CDR3 of the TCR reads. Every sample was subsampled to the same number of TCRs (28,000) for the PS versus PT1 abundance plots. Expanded TCRs were defined as absent before sensitization and observed at least eight times at the 2-week time point. The raw public reads went through TCRdb reprocessing: fastp at Q25, MiXCR clone calling, in-frame beta chains kept. Every entry covers one CDR3 protein and lists the most common genes and DNA from its rows. The V and J calls were determined by TCRdb, not by the authors. A total of 180,000 or so distinct CDR3 sequences appear in this sample, roughly 15% of them only once. The ten largest account for 1.5% to 2% of the sample.

This receptor was taken from a woman aged 25-40 years with alopecia areata. Some clones in this sample may be carry-over from other donors' samples. Source: whole blood, taken in connection with sensitization to the hapten diphenylcyclopropenone (DPC).

CDR3 loop: CASSVDRGNQPQHF. The sequenced DNA: TGTGCCAGCAGCGTGGACAGGGGCAATCAGCCCCAGCATTTT. The chain employs TRBV7-9 and TRBJ1-5; TRBD1 matches 8 bases in the middle. CDR1 and CDR2, per the germline V gene (reference sequence), are SEHNR and FQNEAQ. The CDR3 runs 14 amino acids, cysteine and phenylalanine included. Here the CDR3 DNA is all that survives: 42 bases in frame from base 1. From V the trimming removes 5 bases and from J it removes 2 bases, while the gene matches leave 2 bases of the junction unaccounted for.